Presented here are 9 T cell receptor beta chains from one specimen sequenced in a study of blood T cell repertoires in COVID-19. Data came from immunoSEQ multiplex PCR; TCRdb stores just in-frame clones and leaves some out. The sample contains 150,000 to 200,000 clones, 65% to 90% of which appear only once. The sequenced sample consisted of peripheral blood. These receptors all come from a man aged 55 to 69 with acute or convalescent COVID-19.

This clone was counted between two and nine times. The chain recombines TRBV21-1 with TRBJ2-7; TRBD1 reflects the table's D call only, with no check against the DNA. TRBV21-1 is given as a pseudogene. This CDR3 contains 15 residues. In DNA form, the CDR3 reads TGTGCCAGCAGCAAAGGGGACAGAGACACCTACGAGCAGTACTTC. It translates to CASSKGDRDTYEQYF.

The genes are TRBV18 and TRBJ2-1, with 7 bases fitting TRBD1. This CDR3 has 15 residues. Germline lookup yields CDR1 KGHSH and CDR2 LQKENI. V gave up 3 bases and J gave up 7 bases; unmatched junction bases: 9. In DNA form, the CDR3 reads TGTGCCAGCTCACCTCGACAGGGCTTGGGGAATGAGCAGTTCTTC. Protein sequence: CASSPRQGLGNEQFF.

This sequence joins TRBV30 and TRBJ2-2, with TRBD2 identical over 8 bases. In germline, CDR1 is GTSNPN, CDR2 SVGIG (reference sequence). V lost 4 bases, J lost 3 bases, and 13 bases stayed unmatched. CDR3 length: 17 residues. As DNA, the CDR3 is TGTGCCTGGACCCGGGGCCGAACTAGCGGATACACCGGGGAGCTGTTTTTT. Its protein is CAWTRGRTSGYTGELFF.

The sample holds one count of this clone. The chain has TRBV2 and TRBJ2-1; D remains unclear. V dropped 7 bases and J dropped 6 bases, with 13 bases sitting between them. The CDR3 sequence is 13 residues long. Germline loops: CDR1 SNHLY, CDR2 FYNNEI. The CDR3, as DNA: TGTGCCAGCACACGAGAGTCTGGCAATGAGCAGTTCTTC. It yields the protein CASTRESGNEQFF.

The chain links TRBV3-1 (or the pseudogene TRBV3-2) to TRBJ1-2, with 8 bases aligning to TRBD1. The ends lost 4 bases at V and 8 bases at J; junction bases unmatched: 12. This CDR3 comprises 15 residues. The germline V gene has CDR1 LGHDT and CDR2 YNNKEL (reference sequence). The DNA of the CDR3 is TGTGCCAGCAGCCTAAGGCAGGGGGCCAAGCGAGGCTACACCTTC. This sequence encodes CASSLRQGAKRGYTF.

The V call is TRBV12-3 or TRBV12-4, the J call TRBJ1-2; perhaps TRBD1 as D (6 bases). CDR3 size: 13 residues. Trimming shortened V by 5 bases and J by 4 bases, and 11 bases separated the two germline ends. As DNA, the CDR3 is TGTGCCAGCAGTCAAGGACAGATCTATGGCTACACCTTC. Translation gives CASSQGQIYGYTF.

This chain links TRBV28 with TRBJ1-1; the match to TRBD1 covers 10 bases. The CDR3 has 15 amino acids. Germline CDR1 and CDR2: MDHEN and SYDVKM. J lost 5 bases, V lost 2 bases, and 5 bases had no gene match. The CDR3 coding sequence is TGTGCCAGCAGTTTAAGGACAGGGGGTCTGACTGAAGCTTTCTTT. Its protein product is CASSLRTGGLTEAFF.

The chain joins TRBV27 to TRBJ2-7, with D possibly being TRBD2 (7 bases). V dropped 7 bases and J dropped 4 bases, with 32 bases sitting between them. This CDR3 comprises 19 residues. The germline gives CDR1 MNHEY, CDR2 SMNVEV (reference sequence). CDR3: CASIRGGLLGYRDRYEQYF. CDR3 DNA sequence: TGTGCCAGCATTAGGGGGGGCTTGTTGGGATACAGGGATCGGTACGAGCAGTACTTC.

The chain carries TRBV18 and TRBJ1-3; 8 nucleotides match TRBD1. Germline V CDR1 and CDR2: KGHSH, LQKENI. The CDR3 spans 17 residues. Trimming took 3 bases from V and 0 from J; bases not matched to a gene: 7. This CDR3 is CASSPPDRGGSGNTIYF. The CDR3 coding sequence is TGTGCCAGCTCACCTCCAGACAGGGGAGGCTCTGGAAACACCATATATTTT.